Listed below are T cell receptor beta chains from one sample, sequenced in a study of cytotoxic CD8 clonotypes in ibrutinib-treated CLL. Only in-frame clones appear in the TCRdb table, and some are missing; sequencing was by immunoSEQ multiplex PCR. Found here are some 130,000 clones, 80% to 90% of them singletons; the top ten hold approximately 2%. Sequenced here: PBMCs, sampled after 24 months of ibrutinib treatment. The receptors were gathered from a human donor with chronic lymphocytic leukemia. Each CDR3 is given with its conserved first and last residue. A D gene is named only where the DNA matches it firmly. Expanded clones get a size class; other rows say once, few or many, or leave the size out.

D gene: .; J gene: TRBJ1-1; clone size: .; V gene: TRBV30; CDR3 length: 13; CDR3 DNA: TGTGCCGTTACACCCAGGGGAAGAACTGAAGCTTTCTTT; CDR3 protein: CAVTPRGRTEAFF
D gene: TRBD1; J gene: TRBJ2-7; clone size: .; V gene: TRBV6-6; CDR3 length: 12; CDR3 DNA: TGTGCCAGCGGCAGGGGGTCTTACGAGCAGTACTTC; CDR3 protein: CASGRGSYEQYF
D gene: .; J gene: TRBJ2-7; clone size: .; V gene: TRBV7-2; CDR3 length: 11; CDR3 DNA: TGTGCCAGCAGCTTAATCCACGAGCAGTACTTC; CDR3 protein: CASSLIHEQYF
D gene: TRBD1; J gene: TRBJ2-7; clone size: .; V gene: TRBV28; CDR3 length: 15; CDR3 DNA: TGTGCCAGCAGTTCATCCGGGACAGGTTCCTACGAGCAGTACTTC; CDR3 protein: CASSSSGTGSYEQYF
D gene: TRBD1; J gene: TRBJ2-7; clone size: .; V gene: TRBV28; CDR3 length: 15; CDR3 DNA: TGTGCCAGCAGTTCCCTGGCGGGACAGGGAAGCGAGCAGTACTTC; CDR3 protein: CASSSLAGQGSEQYF
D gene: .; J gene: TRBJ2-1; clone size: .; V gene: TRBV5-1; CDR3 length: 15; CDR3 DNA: TGCGCCAGCAGCTTGGAGGGAAATGGGTACAATGAGCAGTTCTTC; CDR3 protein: CASSLEGNGYNEQFF
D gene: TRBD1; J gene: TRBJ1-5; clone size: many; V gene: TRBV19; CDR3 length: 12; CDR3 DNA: TGTGCCAGTAGGACAGGGGATCAGCCCCAGCATTTT; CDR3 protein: CASRTGDQPQHF
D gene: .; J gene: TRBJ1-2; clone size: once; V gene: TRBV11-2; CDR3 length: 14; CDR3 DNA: TGTGCCAGCAGCTTAAAGTCAGGCGCCGATGGCTACACCTTC; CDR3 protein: CASSLKSGADGYTF
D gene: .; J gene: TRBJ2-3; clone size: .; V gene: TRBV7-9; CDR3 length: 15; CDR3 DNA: TGTGCCAGCAGCCAGGGGGGAGTTTGGACAGATACGCAGTATTTT; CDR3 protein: CASSQGGVWTDTQYF
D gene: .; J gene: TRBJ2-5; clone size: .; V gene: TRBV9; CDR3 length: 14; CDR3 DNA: TGTGCCAGCAGCAAGGGGTTAGCGGAAGAGACCCAGTACTTC; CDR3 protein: CASSKGLAEETQYF
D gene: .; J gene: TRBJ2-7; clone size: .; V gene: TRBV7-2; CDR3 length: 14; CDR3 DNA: TGTGCCAGCAGCGCCCTACAGGGTCAGCTCGAGCAGTACTTC; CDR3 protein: CASSALQGQLEQYF
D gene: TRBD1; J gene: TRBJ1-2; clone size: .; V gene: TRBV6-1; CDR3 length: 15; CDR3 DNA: TGTGCCAGCAGTGAAGCGGGACAGACCAACTATGGCTACACCTTC; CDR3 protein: CASSEAGQTNYGYTF
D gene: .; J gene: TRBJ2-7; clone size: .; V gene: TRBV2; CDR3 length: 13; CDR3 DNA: TGTGCCAGCAGTGAACAGGGTAGCTACGAGCAGTACTTC; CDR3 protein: CASSEQGSYEQYF
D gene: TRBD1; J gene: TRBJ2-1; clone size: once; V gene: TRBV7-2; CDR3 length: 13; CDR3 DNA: TGTGCCAGCAGTCCTGACAGGGGCAATGAGCAGTTCTTC; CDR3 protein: CASSPDRGNEQFF
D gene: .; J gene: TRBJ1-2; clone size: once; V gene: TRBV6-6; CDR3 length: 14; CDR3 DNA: TGTGCCAGCAGCTCCTCCCAAGGGCTGGGGGGCTACACCTTC; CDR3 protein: CASSSSQGLGGYTF
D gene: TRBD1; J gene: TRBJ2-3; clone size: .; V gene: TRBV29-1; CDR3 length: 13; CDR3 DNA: TGCAGCGTTGGGGACAGATACACAGATACGCAGTATTTT; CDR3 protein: CSVGDRYTDTQYF
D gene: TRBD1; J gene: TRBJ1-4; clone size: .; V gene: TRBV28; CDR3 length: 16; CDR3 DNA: TGTGCCAGCAGTCCTGCATCGACAGGGGGCAGGGAAAAACTGTTTTTT; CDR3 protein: CASSPASTGGREKLFF
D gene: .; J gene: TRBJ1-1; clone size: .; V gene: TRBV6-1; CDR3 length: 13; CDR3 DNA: TGTGCCAGCAGTGAAAGTCGGAACACTGAAGCTTTCTTT; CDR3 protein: CASSESRNTEAFF